Listed below are T cell receptor beta chains from one sample, sequenced in a study of Ad26.COV2.S vaccination and SARS-CoV-2 variants. Sequencing was performed with immunoSEQ multiplex PCR; in TCRdb, only in-frame clones are kept and a portion is missing. The sample records roughly 700,000 clones, around 92% being singletons. The input for sequencing was peripheral blood, taken in a trial of Ad26.COV2.S vaccine versus placebo. The receptors were gathered from a person between 18 and 59 years old who received the Ad26.COV2.S COVID-19 vaccine or a placebo. CDR3s include the opening cysteine and the closing phenylalanine or tryptophan. The order of the fields is D gene, J gene, clone size, V gene, CDR3 protein, CDR3 DNA. D genes are given only for firm matches. Expanded clones get a size class; other rows say once, few or many, or leave the size out.

-,TRBJ2-7,-,TRBV11-2,CASSPIRDQTYEQYF,TGTGCCAGCAGCCCTATCCGGGACCAGACCTACGAGCAGTACTTC
TRBD1,TRBJ1-1,-,TRBV29-1,CSVAAGGWAEAFF,TGCAGCGTTGCGGCAGGGGGCTGGGCTGAAGCTTTCTTT
-,TRBJ2-1,-,TRBV18,CASSPLRGFSYNEQFF,TGTGCCAGCTCTCCCCTACGGGGGTTTTCCTACAATGAGCAGTTCTTC
-,TRBJ2-5,-,TRBV30,CAWSVRGAGAPQETQYF,TGTGCCTGGAGTGTACGGGGGGCAGGGGCCCCTCAAGAGACCCAGTACTTC
TRBD1,TRBJ2-7,-,TRBV9,CASSALGTGIYEQYF,TGTGCCAGCAGCGCACTCGGGACAGGGATCTACGAGCAGTACTTC
-,TRBJ1-6,few,TRBV19,CASSINSLYNSPLHF,TGTGCCAGTAGTATTAACAGCCTCTATAATTCACCCCTCCACTTT
-,TRBJ1-1,-,TRBV10-2,CASSGGANTEAFF,TGCGCCAGCAGCGGGGGAGCGAACACTGAAGCTTTCTTT
TRBD2,TRBJ2-7,-,TRBV7-2,CASSYGPGLAGGDDF,TGTGCCAGCAGCTACGGCCCGGGACTAGCGGGGGGGGATGACTTC
TRBD1,TRBJ2-4,-,TRBV18,CASSPGDSQNIQYF,TGTGCCAGCTCACCTGGGGACAGCCAAAACATTCAGTACTTC
TRBD1,TRBJ2-5,-,TRBV4-3,CASSQSRQGVETQYF,TGCGCCAGCAGCCAATCTAGACAGGGAGTCGAGACCCAGTACTTC
-,TRBJ2-7,-,TRBV20-1,CSALTGYEQYF,TGCAGTGCTCTTACAGGGTACGAGCAGTACTTC
-,TRBJ2-7,-,TRBV4-2,CASSQGAGSYEQYF,TGTGCCAGCAGCCAGGGGGCGGGGTCCTACGAGCAGTACTTC
-,TRBJ2-6,-,TRBV14,CATSFYSDSGANVLTF,TGTGCCACCTCGTTCTATTCAGACTCTGGGGCCAACGTCCTGACTTTC
TRBD2,TRBJ2-7,-,TRBV10-3,CAINPGLAAYEQYF,TGTGCCATCAACCCGGGACTAGCGGCCTACGAGCAGTACTTC
TRBD1,TRBJ2-7,-,TRBV10-3,CAISEATGGGEQYF,TGTGCCATCAGTGAGGCGACAGGGGGCGGCGAGCAGTACTTC
TRBD2,TRBJ2-7,-,TRBV7-6,CASSPGTSVPYEQYF,TGTGCCAGCAGCCCCGGGACTAGCGTTCCTTACGAGCAGTACTTC
-,TRBJ2-3,-,TRBV5-8,CASSLGDLSTDTQYF,TGTGCCAGCAGCCTGGGGGACCTGAGCACAGATACGCAGTATTTT
-,TRBJ2-1,-,TRBV10-3,CAISGGILNEQFF,TGTGCCATCAGTGGTGGGATACTAAATGAGCAGTTCTTC
TRBD2,TRBJ2-5,-,TRBV12-5,CASGLGRQLAGYLYF,TGTGCTAGTGGTTTGGGACGCCAGCTAGCGGGGTACCTGTACTTC
-,TRBJ2-6,-,TRBV27,CASRDDKGIGANVLTF,TGTGCCAGCAGGGATGATAAGGGAATTGGGGCCAACGTCCTGACTTTC
TRBD2,TRBJ2-3,once,TRBV2,CASKRGGTDTQYF,TGTGCCAGCAAGCGGGGGGGCACAGATACGCAGTATTTT
TRBD2,TRBJ2-1,-,TRBV12-5,CASGLGVSGGTPSSYNEQFF,TGTGCTAGTGGTTTGGGGGTTAGCGGGGGTACTCCGAGCTCCTACAATGAGCAGTTCTTC
-,TRBJ1-2,-,TRBV6-5,CASTPSGGNYGYTF,TGTGCCAGCACCCCCAGCGGGGGAAACTATGGCTACACCTTC
-,TRBJ2-7,-,TRBV5-4,CASSLGYGGEQYF,TGTGCCAGCAGCTTGGGGTACGGGGGCGAGCAGTACTTC
-,TRBJ2-2,-,TRBV19,CATRKPKDTGELFF,TGTGCCACCCGGAAACCGAAGGACACCGGGGAGCTGTTTTTT
-,TRBJ2-5,-,TRBV12-3/TRBV12-4,CAISRGRETQYF,TGTGCCATCAGTAGGGGCAGAGAGACCCAGTACTTC
TRBD2,TRBJ2-1,-,TRBV19,CASRTGTSPLDEQFF,TGTGCCAGTAGGACCGGGACTAGTCCTTTGGATGAGCAGTTCTTC
TRBD1,TRBJ2-1,once,TRBV7-2,CASSTTGSEQFF,TGTGCCAGCAGCACGACAGGGAGTGAGCAGTTCTTC
TRBD1,TRBJ2-1,-,TRBV7-2,CASSTSGTGLEQFF,TGTGCCAGCAGCACCTCCGGGACAGGGCTTGAGCAGTTCTTC
-,TRBJ2-2,-,TRBV7-3,CASSFMGAGELFF,TGTGCCAGCAGCTTCATGGGGGCCGGGGAGCTGTTTTTT
-,TRBJ1-1,-,TRBV7-6,CASSSPLGGGATEAFF,TGTGCCAGCAGCTCACCCCTCGGGGGGGGAGCGACTGAAGCTTTCTTT
-,TRBJ2-3,once,TRBV6-2/TRBV6-3,CASSYAVPDTQYF,TGTGCCAGCAGTTACGCAGTACCAGATACGCAGTATTTT
-,TRBJ1-2,-,TRBV7-9,CASSLGAGANYGYTF,TGTGCCAGCAGCTTAGGGGCAGGAGCTAACTATGGCTACACCTTC
TRBD1,TRBJ1-2,-,TRBV4-1,CASRQLGQGSPTDYGYTF,TGCGCCAGCAGACAATTAGGACAGGGGAGCCCCACCGACTATGGCTACACCTTC
TRBD1,TRBJ2-5,-,TRBV5-1,CASSWGPGTAEETQYF,TGCGCCAGCAGCTGGGGACCTGGGACAGCGGAAGAGACCCAGTACTTC
-,TRBJ1-3,-,TRBV19,CASNPTPGGHSGNTIYF,TGTGCCAGTAATCCTACACCCGGCGGACACTCTGGAAACACCATATATTTT
-,TRBJ1-6,few,TRBV7-9,CASSSPGTSNSPLHF,TGTGCCAGCAGCTCCCCCGGGACATCCAATTCACCCCTCCACTTT
-,TRBJ2-7,-,TRBV5-4,CASSPIGGRGYEQYF,TGTGCCAGCAGCCCGATCGGGGGTCGGGGCTACGAGCAGTACTTC
-,TRBJ2-2,-,TRBV3-1/TRBV3-2,CASSQGGGELFF,TGTGCCAGCAGCCAGGGGGGCGGGGAGCTGTTTTTT
-,TRBJ2-5,-,TRBV4-3,CASSQKKGPETQYF,TGCGCCAGCAGCCAAAAAAAGGGTCCGGAGACCCAGTACTTC